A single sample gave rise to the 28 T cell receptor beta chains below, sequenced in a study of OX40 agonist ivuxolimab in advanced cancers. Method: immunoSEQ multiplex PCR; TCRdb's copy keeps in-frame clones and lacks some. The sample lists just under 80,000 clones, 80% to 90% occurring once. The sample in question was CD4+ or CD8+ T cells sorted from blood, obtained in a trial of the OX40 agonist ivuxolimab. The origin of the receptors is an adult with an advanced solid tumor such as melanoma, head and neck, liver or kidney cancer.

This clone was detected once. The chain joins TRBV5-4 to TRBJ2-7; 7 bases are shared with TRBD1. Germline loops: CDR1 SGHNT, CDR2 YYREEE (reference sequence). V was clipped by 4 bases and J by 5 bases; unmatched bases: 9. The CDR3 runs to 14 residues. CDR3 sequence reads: CASSRTGQAHEQYF. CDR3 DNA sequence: TGTGCCAGCAGCCGGACCGGACAGGCCCACGAGCAGTACTTC.

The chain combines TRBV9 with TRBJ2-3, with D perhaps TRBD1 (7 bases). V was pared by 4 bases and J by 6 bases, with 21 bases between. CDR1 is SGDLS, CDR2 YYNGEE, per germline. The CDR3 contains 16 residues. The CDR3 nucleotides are TGTGCCAGCAGCTACCTCCACCAGGGGGGATTGGATACGCAGTATTTT. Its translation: CASSYLHQGGLDTQYF.

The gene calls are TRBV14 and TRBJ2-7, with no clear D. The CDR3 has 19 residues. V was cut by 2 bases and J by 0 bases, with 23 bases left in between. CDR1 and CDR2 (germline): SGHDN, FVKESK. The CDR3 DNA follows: TGTGCCAGCAGCCAATTTCCAATTGGTTACCGAACTATCTCCTACGAGCAGTACTTC. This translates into CASSQFPIGYRTISYEQYF.

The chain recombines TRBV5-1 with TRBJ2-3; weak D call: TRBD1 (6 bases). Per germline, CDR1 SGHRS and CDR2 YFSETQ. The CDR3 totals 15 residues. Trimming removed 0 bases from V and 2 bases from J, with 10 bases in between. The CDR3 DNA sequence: TGCGCCAGCAGCTTGGGTCGGACAGTCACAGATACGCAGTATTTT. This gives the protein CASSLGRTVTDTQYF.

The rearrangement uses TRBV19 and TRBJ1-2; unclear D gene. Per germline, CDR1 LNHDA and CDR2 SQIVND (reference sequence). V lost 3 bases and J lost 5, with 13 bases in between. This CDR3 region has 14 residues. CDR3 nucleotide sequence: TGTGCCAGTAGTATTCCCCCAGGAAGATATGGCTACACCTTC. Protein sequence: CASSIPPGRYGYTF.

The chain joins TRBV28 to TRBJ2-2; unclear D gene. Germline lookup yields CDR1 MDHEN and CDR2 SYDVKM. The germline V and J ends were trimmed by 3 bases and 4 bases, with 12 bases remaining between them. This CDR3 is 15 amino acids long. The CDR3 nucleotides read TGTGCCAGCAGTTTCCACGGTCCATTCACCGGGGAGCTGTTTTTT. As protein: CASSFHGPFTGELFF.

In DNA form, the CDR3 reads TGTGCCAGCAGTGCCCGGACACCACAAGAGACCCAGTACTTC. Encoded protein: CASSARTPQETQYF. The V and J genes are TRBV6-1 and TRBJ2-5, with D maybe TRBD1 (5 bases). The germline V gene encodes CDR1 MNHNS and CDR2 SASEGT. CDR3 length: 14 amino acids. Trimming left V 4 bases short and J 2 bases short, with 11 bases between.

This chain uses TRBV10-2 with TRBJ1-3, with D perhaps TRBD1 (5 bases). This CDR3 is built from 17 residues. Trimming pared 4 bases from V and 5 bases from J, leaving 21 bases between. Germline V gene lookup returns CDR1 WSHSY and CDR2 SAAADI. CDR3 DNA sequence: TGCGCCAGCAGTGGCAGGGACCCTAAAGAAGGGCGAAACACCATATATTTT. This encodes CASSGRDPKEGRNTIYF.

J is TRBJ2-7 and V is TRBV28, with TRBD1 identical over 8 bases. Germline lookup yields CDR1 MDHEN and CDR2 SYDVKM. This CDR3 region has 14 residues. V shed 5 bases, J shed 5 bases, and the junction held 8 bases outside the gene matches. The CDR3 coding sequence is TGTGCCAGCAGTGCATGGACAGGGTTGAACGAGCAGTACTTC. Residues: CASSAWTGLNEQYF.

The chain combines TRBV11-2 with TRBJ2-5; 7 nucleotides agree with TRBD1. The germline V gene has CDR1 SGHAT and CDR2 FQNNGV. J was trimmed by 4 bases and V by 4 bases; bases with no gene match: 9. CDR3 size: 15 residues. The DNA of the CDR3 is TGTGCCAGCAGCTCCTACCCGACAGGGACAGAGACCCAGTACTTC. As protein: CASSSYPTGTETQYF.

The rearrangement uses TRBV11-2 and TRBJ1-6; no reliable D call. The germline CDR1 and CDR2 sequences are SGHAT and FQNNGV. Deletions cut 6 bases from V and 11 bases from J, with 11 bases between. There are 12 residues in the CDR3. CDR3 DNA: TGTGCCAGCAGTCGACTCAATCCACCCCTCCACTTT. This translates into CASSRLNPPLHF. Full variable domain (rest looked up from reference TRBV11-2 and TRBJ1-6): EAGVAQSPRYKIIEKRQSVAFWCNPISGHATLYWYQQILGQGPKLLIQFQNNGVVDDSQLPKDRFSAERLKGVDSTLKIQPAKLEDSAVYLCASSRLNPPLHFGNGTRLTVT.

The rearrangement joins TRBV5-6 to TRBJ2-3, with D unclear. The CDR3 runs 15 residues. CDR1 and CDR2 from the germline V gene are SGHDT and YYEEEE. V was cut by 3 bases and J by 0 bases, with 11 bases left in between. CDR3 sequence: CASSYKSLSTDTQYF. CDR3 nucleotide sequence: TGTGCCAGCAGCTACAAGTCACTTAGCACAGATACGCAGTATTTT. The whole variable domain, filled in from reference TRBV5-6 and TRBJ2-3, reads DAGVTQSPTHLIKTRGQQVTLRCSPKSGHDTVSWYQQALGQGPQFIFQYYEEEERQRGNFPDRFSGHQFPNYSSELNVNALLLGDSALYLCASSYKSLSTDTQYFGPGTRLTVL.

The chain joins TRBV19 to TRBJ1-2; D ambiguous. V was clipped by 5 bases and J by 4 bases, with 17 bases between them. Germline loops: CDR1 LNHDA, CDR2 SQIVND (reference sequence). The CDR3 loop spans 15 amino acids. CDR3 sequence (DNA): TGTGCCAGTAGTTTGGGGATGGGCCCCCTCTATGGCTACACCTTC. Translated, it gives CASSLGMGPLYGYTF. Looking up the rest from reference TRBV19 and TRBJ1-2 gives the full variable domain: DGGITQSPKYLFRKEGQNVTLSCEQNLNHDAMYWYRQDPGQGLRLIYYSQIVNDFQKGDIAEGYSVSREKKESFPLTVTSAQKNPTAFYLCASSLGMGPLYGYTFGSGTRLTVV.

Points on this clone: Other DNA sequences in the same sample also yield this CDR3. The CDR3 reads CSVGGSGTDTGELFF. The CDR3 DNA follows: TGCAGCGTTGGGGGTAGCGGGACCGACACCGGGGAGCTGTTTTTT. The chain employs TRBV29-1 and TRBJ2-2; 8 nucleotides match TRBD2. The junction had 7 bases not matched to a gene; V was cut back by 4 bases and J by 3 bases. The germline V gene encodes CDR1 SQVTM and CDR2 ANQGSEA. The length of the CDR3 is 15 residues.

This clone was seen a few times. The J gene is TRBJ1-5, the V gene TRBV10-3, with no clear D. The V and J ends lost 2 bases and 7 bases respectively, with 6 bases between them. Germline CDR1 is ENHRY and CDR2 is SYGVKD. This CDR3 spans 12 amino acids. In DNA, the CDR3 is TGTGCCATCAGTGAGGGCTCACAGCCCCAGCATTTT. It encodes CAISEGSQPQHF.

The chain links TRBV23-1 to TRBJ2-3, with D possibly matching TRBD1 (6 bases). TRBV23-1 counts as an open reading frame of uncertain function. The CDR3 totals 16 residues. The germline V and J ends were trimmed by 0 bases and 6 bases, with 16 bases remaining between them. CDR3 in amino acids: CASSQSSGRGWDTQYF. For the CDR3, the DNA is TGCGCCAGCAGTCAATCGAGCGGTAGGGGGTGGGATACGCAGTATTTT.

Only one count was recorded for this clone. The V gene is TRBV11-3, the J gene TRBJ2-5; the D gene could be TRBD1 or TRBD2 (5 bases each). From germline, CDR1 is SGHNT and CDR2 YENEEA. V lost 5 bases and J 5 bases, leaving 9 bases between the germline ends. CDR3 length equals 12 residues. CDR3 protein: CASSKEGETQYF. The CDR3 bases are TGTGCCAGCAGCAAAGAGGGGGAGACCCAGTACTTC.

The CDR3 DNA follows: TGTGCCAGCAGCTCCTGGACTAGCGGGGGGCTAGGGAATGAGCAGTTCTTC. Amino acids: CASSSWTSGGLGNEQFF. The chain is built from TRBV7-2 and TRBJ2-1; the match to TRBD2 covers 14 bases. The CDR3 loop spans 17 amino acids. V lost 4 bases, J lost 7 bases, and 9 bases stayed unmatched. Germline loops: CDR1 SGHTA, CDR2 FQGNSA.

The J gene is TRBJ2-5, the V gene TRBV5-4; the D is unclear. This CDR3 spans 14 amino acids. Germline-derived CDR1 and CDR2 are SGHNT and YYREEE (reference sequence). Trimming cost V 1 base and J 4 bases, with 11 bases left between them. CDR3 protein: CASSLPVATETQYF. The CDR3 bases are TGTGCCAGCAGCTTGCCAGTAGCAACAGAGACCCAGTACTTC.

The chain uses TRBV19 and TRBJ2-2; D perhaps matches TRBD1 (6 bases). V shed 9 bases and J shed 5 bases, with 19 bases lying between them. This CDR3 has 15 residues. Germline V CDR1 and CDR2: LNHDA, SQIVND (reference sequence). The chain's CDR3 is CASLYRFRGTGELFF. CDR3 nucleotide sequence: TGTGCCAGCCTATACAGGTTCAGGGGAACCGGGGAGCTGTTTTTT.

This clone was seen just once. The chain's CDR3 is CASSLEGRDTGTQYF. The CDR3 nucleotides read TGTGCCAGCAGCTTGGAGGGCAGGGACACTGGGACCCAGTACTTC. The V gene is TRBV5-6, the J gene TRBJ2-5; D might be TRBD1 (6 bases). Looked up from germline, CDR1 is SGHDT and CDR2 is YYEEEE. This CDR3 has 15 amino acids. V was pared by 0 bases and J by 7 bases, with 16 bases between.

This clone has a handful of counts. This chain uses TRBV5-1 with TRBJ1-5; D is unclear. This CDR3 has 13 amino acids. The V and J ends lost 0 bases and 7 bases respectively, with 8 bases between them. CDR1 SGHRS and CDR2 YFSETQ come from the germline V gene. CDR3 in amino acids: CASSLESGQPQHF. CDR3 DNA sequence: TGCGCCAGCAGCTTGGAGTCGGGCCAGCCCCAGCATTTT.

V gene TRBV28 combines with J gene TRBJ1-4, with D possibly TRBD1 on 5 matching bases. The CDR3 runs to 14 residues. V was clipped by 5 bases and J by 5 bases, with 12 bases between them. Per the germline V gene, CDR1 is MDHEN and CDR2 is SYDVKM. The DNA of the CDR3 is TGTGCCAGCAGTCTAAGCGGGGGGAATGAAAAACTGTTTTTT. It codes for CASSLSGGNEKLFF. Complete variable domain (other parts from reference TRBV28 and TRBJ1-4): DVKVTQSSRYLVKRTGEKVFLECVQDMDHENMFWYRQDPGLGLRLIYFSYDVKMKEKGDIPEGYSVSREKKERFSLILESASTNQTSMYLCASSLSGGNEKLFFGSGTQLSVL.

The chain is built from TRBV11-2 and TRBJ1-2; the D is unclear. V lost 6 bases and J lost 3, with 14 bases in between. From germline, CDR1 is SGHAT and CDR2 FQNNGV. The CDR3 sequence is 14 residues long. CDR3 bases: TGTGCCAGCAGTCAGCGTGGTTATGACTATGGCTACACCTTC. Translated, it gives CASSQRGYDYGYTF.

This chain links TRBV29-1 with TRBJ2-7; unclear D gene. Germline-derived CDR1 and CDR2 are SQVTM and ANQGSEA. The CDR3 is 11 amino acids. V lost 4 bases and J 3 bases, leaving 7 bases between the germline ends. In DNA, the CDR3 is TGCAGCGTTGGTGAGGTCTACGAGCAGTACTTC. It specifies CSVGEVYEQYF.

CDR3 amino acids: CASTQAGVPYEQYF. The CDR3 region has the DNA TGTGCCAGCACCCAAGCGGGAGTCCCCTACGAGCAGTACTTC. V and J are TRBV6-5 and TRBJ2-7; 8 bases line up with TRBD2. V shed 7 bases, J shed 2 bases, and the junction held 7 bases outside the gene matches. Germline CDR1 and CDR2: MNHEY and SVGAGI. This CDR3 comprises 14 residues.

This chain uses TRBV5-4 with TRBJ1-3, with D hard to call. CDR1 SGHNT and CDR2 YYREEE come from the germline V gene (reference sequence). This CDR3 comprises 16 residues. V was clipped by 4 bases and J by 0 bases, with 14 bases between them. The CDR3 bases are TGTGCCAGCAGCCCCGATCTTAGTAGCTCTGGAAACACCATATATTTT. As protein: CASSPDLSSSGNTIYF. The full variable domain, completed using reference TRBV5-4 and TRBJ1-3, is ETGVTQSPTHLIKTRGQQVTLRCSSQSGHNTVSWYQQALGQGPQFIFQYYREEENGRGNFPPRFSGLQFPNYSSELNVNALELDDSALYLCASSPDLSSSGNTIYFGEGSWLTVV.

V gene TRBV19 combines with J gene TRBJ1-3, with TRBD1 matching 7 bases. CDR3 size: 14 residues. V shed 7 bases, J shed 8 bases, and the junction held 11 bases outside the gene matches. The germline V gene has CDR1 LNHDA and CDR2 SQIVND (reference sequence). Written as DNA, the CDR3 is TGTGCCAGTAATCCTAGCACAGGGGAGGACACCATATATTTT. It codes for CASNPSTGEDTIYF.